This T cell receptor beta chain was sequenced during a study of T cell responses to AZD1222 COVID-19 vaccine. The CDR3 spans 15 residues. V dropped 1 base and J dropped 0 bases, with 10 bases sitting between them. CDR1 is MNHEY, CDR2 SMNVEV, per germline (reference sequence). The repertoire was sequenced with immunoSEQ multiplex PCR; TCRdb's copy has only in-frame clones and lacks some. In the table there are roughly 130,000 clones, around 84% of which are singletons. Findings and caveats of the study: Just 5 to 7 people given AZD1222 tested seropositive at baseline. Repertoires were sampled only after the peak T cell response. The donor cohort was predominantly white British with a female majority, and clonal diversity may have been underestimated. Researchers report vaccine-associated CD4 TCRs spanning spike, with dominance at 160-218 and 743-854.

Details on this clone: As yet, its antigen is unknown.

Source: peripheral blood, taken on day 0 of AZD1222 vaccination. The V and J genes are TRBV27 and TRBJ2-7, with D possibly TRBD1 on 5 matching bases. The sequence was obtained from an adult in good health. CDR3 DNA sequence: TGTGCCAGCAGTTTATGGCAGGGAACCTCCTACGAGCAGTACTTC. It yields the protein CASSLWQGTSYEQYF.